This TCR beta chain was profiled in a study of blood T cell repertoires in COVID-19. Clones were sequenced by immunoSEQ multiplex PCR, and TCRdb holds only the in-frame ones, with some missing. In the table there are 98,000 or so clones, about 90% of which are singletons. Germline loops: CDR1 LNHNV, CDR2 YYDKDF (reference sequence). The CDR3 totals 16 residues. V trimming: 5 bases; J trimming: 10 bases; junction bases outside the gene matches: 11. This sequence originates from a man aged 45-65 years with acute or convalescent COVID-19. Sequenced sample: peripheral blood. J is TRBJ2-1 and V is TRBV15, with 13 bases fitting TRBD2. CDR3 residues: CATSGGLAGVSSEQFF. As DNA, the CDR3 is TGTGCCACCAGCGGCGGACTAGCGGGAGTGTCTTCCGAGCAGTTCTTC.